A selection of T cell receptor beta chains follows, all from one sample in a study of a mutant IDH1 vaccine in newly diagnosed glioma. No antigens are known for them. Using immunoSEQ multiplex PCR, the repertoire was profiled, and TCRdb retains in-frame clones only, with some absent. The table lists more than 25,000 clones, roughly three quarters of them singletons. Specimen: PBMCs, collected from a glioma patient whose treatment included an IDH1 peptide vaccine. The source is a woman aged 30 to 39 with glioma. Some clones in this sample may be carry-over from other donors' samples. The CDR3 runs from the conserved cysteine through the conserved F or W. A D gene is named only where the DNA matches it firmly. Clone sizes are given selectively: once, few, many, or a class where the clone is expanded.

v_gene	d_gene	j_gene	abundance	CDR3aa	CDR3nt
TRBV7-9	NA	TRBJ1-1	NA	CASSFPGLTEAFF	TGTGCCAGCAGCTTTCCAGGCCTCACTGAAGCTTTCTTT
TRBV6-1	NA	TRBJ1-5	NA	CASTREWSKGPQHF	TGTGCCAGCACAAGGGAGTGGAGTAAGGGGCCCCAGCATTTT
TRBV5-6	TRBD2	TRBJ2-7	once	CASSLGGGLAAYEQYF	TGTGCCAGCAGCTTGGGTGGAGGACTAGCGGCCTACGAGCAGTACTTC
TRBV30	TRBD2	TRBJ2-5	NA	CAWSGLLAGVPETQYF	TGTGCCTGGAGTGGGTTACTAGCGGGAGTCCCAGAGACCCAGTACTTC
TRBV27	NA	TRBJ1-2	once	CASSLQGTSYYGYTF	TGTGCCAGCAGTTTACAGGGTACCTCCTACTATGGCTACACCTTC
TRBV27	TRBD1	TRBJ1-1	few	CASMGDRGFTEAFF	TGTGCCAGCATGGGGGACAGGGGATTCACTGAAGCTTTCTTT
TRBV19	NA	TRBJ2-7	NA	CASSIGRGSYEQYF	TGTGCCAGTAGTATAGGTCGGGGATCCTACGAGCAGTACTTC
TRBV6-1	NA	TRBJ2-1	NA	CASSEAGAGEQFF	TGTGCCAGCAGTGAAGCGGGAGCAGGTGAGCAGTTCTTC
TRBV2	NA	TRBJ2-1	NA	CASGGLAQFF	TGTGCCAGCGGGGGGCTAGCGCAGTTCTTC
TRBV19	TRBD1	TRBJ1-1	NA	CASSTVRQGLQNTEAFF	TGTGCCAGTAGTACCGTACGACAGGGCCTGCAGAACACTGAAGCTTTCTTT
TRBV30	NA	TRBJ2-1	NA	CAYRGYNEQFF	TGTGCCTATAGGGGGTACAATGAGCAGTTCTTC
TRBV6-5	NA	TRBJ1-2	NA	CASREISGTYYGYTF	TGTGCCAGCAGAGAGATTTCCGGGACCTACTATGGCTACACCTTC
TRBV10-2	NA	TRBJ1-1	NA	CASSEYRDYTEAFF	TGCGCCAGCAGTGAGTACCGGGATTACACTGAAGCTTTCTTT
TRBV4-1	NA	TRBJ2-2	NA	CASSQEGFGELFF	TGCGCCAGCAGCCAAGAAGGTTTCGGGGAGCTGTTTTTT
TRBV9	NA	TRBJ2-7	NA	CASSVGYEQYF	TGTGCCAGCAGCGTAGGGTACGAGCAGTACTTC
TRBV11-2	TRBD1	TRBJ2-7	once	CASSLGQSSYEQYF	TGTGCCAGCAGCTTGGGACAGAGCTCCTACGAGCAGTACTTC
TRBV19	NA	TRBJ1-5	NA	CATAPGSGSNQPQHF	TGTGCCACCGCACCAGGGAGTGGAAGCAATCAGCCCCAGCATTTT
TRBV5-4	NA	TRBJ2-3	NA	CASSRAGTDTQYF	TGTGCCAGCAGCCGGGCCGGCACAGATACGCAGTATTTT
TRBV4-1	TRBD2	TRBJ2-7	once	CASSQPTSGSSYEQYF	TGCGCCAGCAGCCAACCTACTAGCGGAAGCTCCTACGAGCAGTACTTC
TRBV9	NA	TRBJ1-6	NA	CASSVDNSPLHF	TGTGCCAGCAGCGTAGACAATTCACCCCTCCACTTT
TRBV29-1	NA	TRBJ1-1	NA	CSVGQADMNTEAFF	TGCAGCGTTGGACAGGCTGACATGAACACTGAAGCTTTCTTT
TRBV5-1	TRBD1	TRBJ1-1	NA	CASSFGPGQKNTEAFF	TGCGCCAGCAGCTTTGGACCGGGACAGAAGAACACTGAAGCTTTCTTT
TRBV19	TRBD1	TRBJ1-5	NA	CASTLRGPPNQPQHF	TGTGCCAGTACTTTAAGGGGGCCCCCCAATCAGCCCCAGCATTTT
TRBV6-6	TRBD1	TRBJ2-1	NA	CASTHGQGTNEQFF	TGTGCCAGCACCCATGGACAGGGAACAAATGAGCAGTTCTTC
TRBV6-6	TRBD1	TRBJ1-2	once	CASRPGQGSDYGYTF	TGTGCCAGCAGGCCCGGACAGGGGTCGGACTATGGCTACACCTTC
TRBV19	NA	TRBJ2-1	medium-sized	CASSLSRDNSNEQFF	TGTGCCAGTAGTCTCTCGCGGGACAACTCCAATGAGCAGTTCTTC
TRBV25-1	TRBD2	TRBJ2-3	NA	CASRPSGTSGITDTQYF	TGTGCCAGCAGACCCTCCGGGACTAGCGGGATCACAGATACGCAGTATTTT
TRBV5-1	TRBD1	TRBJ1-4	once	CASTKTWDRGEKLFF	TGCGCCAGCACCAAAACCTGGGACAGGGGGGAAAAACTGTTTTTT
TRBV6-1	TRBD1	TRBJ2-7	NA	CASSEMWGTGRYEQYF	TGTGCCAGCAGTGAAATGTGGGGGACAGGGAGGTACGAGCAGTACTTC